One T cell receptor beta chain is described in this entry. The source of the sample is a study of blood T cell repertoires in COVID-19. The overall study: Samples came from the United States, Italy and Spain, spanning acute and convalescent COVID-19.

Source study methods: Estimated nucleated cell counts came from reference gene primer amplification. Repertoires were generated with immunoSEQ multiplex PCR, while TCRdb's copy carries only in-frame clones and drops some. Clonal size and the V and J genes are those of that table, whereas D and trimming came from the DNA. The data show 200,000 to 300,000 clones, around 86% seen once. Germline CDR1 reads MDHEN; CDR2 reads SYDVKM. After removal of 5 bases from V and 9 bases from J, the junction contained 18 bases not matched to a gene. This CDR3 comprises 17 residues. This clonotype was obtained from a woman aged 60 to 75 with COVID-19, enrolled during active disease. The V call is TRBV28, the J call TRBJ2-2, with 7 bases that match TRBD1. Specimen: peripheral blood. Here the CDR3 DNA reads TGTGCCAGCAGTCTTTTCCCGGGACAGAAGGTCGACAGGGAGCTGTTTTTT. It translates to CASSLFPGQKVDRELFF.